Following are 21 T cell receptor beta chains from one sample sequenced in a study of T cell clonality in common variable immunodeficiency. Study-level results: Fewer deletions and N-nucleotide insertions were reportedly seen in common variable immunodeficiency TCR beta sequences.

No cognate antigen is known for these TCRs. Assay: immunoSEQ multiplex PCR; the TCRdb copy retains only in-frame clones and omits some. Altogether roughly 5,000 clones were found in the sample, and no singletons occur. What was sequenced was peripheral blood mononuclear cells. These receptor sequences come from a human donor with common variable immunodeficiency.

This clone has only a few counts. The missing CDR3 end, 3 residues past where the read stops, is filled in from the germline J gene. Other nucleotide sequences from this sample produce the same CDR3. The chain is built from TRBV5-6 and TRBJ2-7; 8 positions match TRBD1. V lost 4 bases and J lost 3; bases outside the gene matches: 6. Germline V CDR1 and CDR2: SGHDT, YYEEEE. CDR3 length equals 14 residues. The chain's CDR3 is CASSGPGQVYEQYF. CDR3 DNA (partial): TGTGCCAGCAGCGGACCGGGACAGGTCTACGAG.

This clone was detected only a few times. The read is 3 residues too short to cover the CDR3 end, so that end is filled in from the germline J gene. This sequence joins TRBV5-1 and TRBJ2-5; tentative D call: TRBD2 (5 bases). The CDR3 spans 13 residues. Trimming cost V 1 base and J 5 bases, with 9 bases left between them. CDR1 SGHRS and CDR2 YFSETQ come from the germline V gene. Partial CDR3 DNA: TGCGCCAGCAGCTTGCCGGGGTCGGAGACC. Encoded protein: CASSLPGSET. The whole CDR3 protein is CASSLPGSETQYF.

This clone occurred many times. Read coverage stops 3 residues before the CDR3 terminus; the germline J gene supplies the remainder. The rearrangement uses TRBV13 and TRBJ2-1; no clear D gene. The CDR3 has 13 amino acids. Trimming took off 5 bases at V and 6 bases at J, with 11 bases between the two ends. Germline V gene lookup returns CDR1 PRHDT and CDR2 FYEKMQ (reference sequence). CDR3 loop: CASSGNRGNEQFF. The CDR3 DNA, read in part, is TGTGCCAGCAGCGGAAATCGCGGCAATGAG.

Comments on this clone: Read sequence stops 3 residues before the CDR3 end, and the germline J gene provides the missing end. This chain connects TRBV5-1 to TRBJ2-1; D not resolved. The germline CDR1 and CDR2 sequences are SGHRS and YFSETQ. The CDR3 is 15 residues long. V was shortened by 0 bases and J by 2 bases, with 9 bases between the two germline ends. CDR3 residues: CASSLEGTAYNEQFF. The DNA read from the CDR3 is TGCGCCAGCAGCTTGGAGGGTACTGCCTACAATGAG.

In its sample, this clone was seen many times. The CDR3 extends 3 residues past the end of the read, so its final part is completed from the germline J gene. The chain has TRBV5-1 and TRBJ2-7; D might be TRBD2 (6 bases). V was trimmed by 3 bases and J by 0 bases, leaving 13 bases between them. This CDR3 is built from 15 residues. Per germline, CDR1 SGHRS and CDR2 YFSETQ. The sequenced CDR3 bases are TGCGCCAGCAGCTCTGGTGGGGGGAGCTCCTACGAG. Its protein product is CASSSGGGSSYE. The whole CDR3 reads CASSSGGGSSYEQYF.

This clone came up many times. The read finishes 3 residues shy of the CDR3 end, and the germline J gene is used to complete it. V gene TRBV5-6 combines with J gene TRBJ1-2; unclear D gene. Germline V gene lookup returns CDR1 SGHDT and CDR2 YYEEEE. V lost 0 bases and J lost 4, with 10 bases in between. CDR3 length: 14 residues. The CDR3 bases that were read are TGTGCCAGCAGCTTGGCCCGGCCTAGCTATGGC. Amino acids: CASSLARPSYG. The full CDR3 protein reads CASSLARPSYGYTF.

This clone was counted many times. The read halts 3 residues ahead of the CDR3 end, with the missing end drawn from the germline J gene. The chain employs TRBV4-1 and TRBJ1-1, with D possibly being TRBD1 (5 bases). The germline CDR1 and CDR2 sequences are MGHRA and YSYEKL. CDR3 length: 18 residues. Trimming removed 1 base at V and 0 bases at J, with 18 bases between. CDR3 in amino acids: CASSQVGGLGNMNTEAFF. The DNA read from the CDR3 is TGCGCCAGCAGCCAAGTGGGGGGGTTAGGGAACATGAACACTGAA.

There are a few counts of this clone. The observed sequence ends 3 residues before the CDR3 terminus, with the missing tail filled in from the germline J gene. V is TRBV6-2 or TRBV6-3 and J is TRBJ1-2; no reliable D call. Trimming took 6 bases from V and 3 from J, leaving 5 bases between them. The CDR3 spans 11 residues. Germline V gene sequence: CDR1 MNHEY, CDR2 SVGEGT. Partial CDR3 DNA: TGTGCCAGCAGGAGGGACTATGGC. Amino acid sequence: CASRRDYG. The full CDR3 protein reads CASRRDYGYTF.

This clone counts as large (0.1 to 1%). The observed sequence ends 3 residues before the CDR3 terminus, with the missing tail filled in from the germline J gene. The chain is built from TRBV29-1 and TRBJ2-7; D perhaps matches TRBD1 (5 bases). This CDR3 comprises 13 residues. Germline V gene data show CDR1 as SQVTM and CDR2 as ANQGSEA. With 5 bases removed from V and 2 bases from J, the gap between germline ends came to 13 bases. The CDR3 loop reads CSVTKDRAYEQYF. The covered CDR3 bases are TGCAGCGTTACTAAAGACAGAGCCTACGAG.

Of note for this clone: The CDR3 goes on 3 residues after the read ends, and that part is filled in from the germline J gene. The chain carries TRBV6-2 or TRBV6-3 and TRBJ1-2; a weak D match, TRBD1 (5 bases). Germline-derived CDR1 and CDR2 are MNHEY and SVGEGT. The CDR3 totals 12 residues. The chain's CDR3 is CASSYRGEGYTF. The part of the CDR3 DNA that was read is TGTGCCAGCAGTTACAGGGGTGAAGGC.

This clone was counted at least ten times. The CDR3 goes on 3 residues after the read ends, and that part is filled in from the germline J gene. The chain is built from TRBV7-6 and TRBJ1-5, with 7 bases fitting TRBD1. V lost 5 bases, J lost 0 bases, and 4 bases stayed unmatched. The CDR3 is made up of 15 amino acids. Per the germline V gene, CDR1 is SGHVS and CDR2 is FNYEAQ. CDR3 DNA (partial): TGTGCCAGCAGCGAGACAGGGAGTAGCAATCAGCCC. It is translated as CASSETGSSNQP. In full, the CDR3 is CASSETGSSNQPQHF.

This clone has more than one count but fewer than ten. At one boundary the junction diverges from the germline segment, which might be a read error. Read sequence stops 3 residues before the CDR3 end, and the germline J gene provides the missing end. The chain uses TRBV13 and TRBJ2-7, with D perhaps matching TRBD2 (6 bases). CDR1 and CDR2 from the germline V gene are PRHDT and FYEKMQ (reference sequence). The CDR3 contains 12 residues. Incomplete CDR3 DNA: TGTGCCGGCAGCGGGCAGGGTTACGAG. It is translated as CAGSGQGYE. Given in full, the CDR3 is CAGSGQGYEQYF.

As to this clone: From the germline J gene comes the end of the CDR3, since the read stops 3 residues before it. J is TRBJ1-5 and V is TRBV19; D ambiguous. Germline V gene sequence: CDR1 LNHDA, CDR2 SQIVND (reference sequence). This CDR3 is 15 amino acids long. V gave up 5 bases and J gave up 2 bases, with 13 bases separating them. CDR3 in amino acids: CASSRARSGNQPQHF. The covered CDR3 bases are TGTGCCAGTAGTCGAGCGAGGAGCGGCAATCAGCCC.

In its sample, this clone was seen a few times. The CDR3 end lies 3 residues beyond the end of the read and is filled in from the germline J gene. The rearrangement joins TRBV19 to TRBJ2-7; TRBD2 is a possible D gene (5 bases). In germline, CDR1 is LNHDA, CDR2 SQIVND (reference sequence). The CDR3 totals 14 residues. The germline V and J ends were trimmed by 3 bases and 0 bases, with 9 bases remaining between them. The CDR3 reads CASSIGLGSYEQYF. The covered CDR3 bases are TGTGCCAGTAGTATTGGACTTGGCTCCTACGAG.

This clone was observed many times. The read gets to within 3 residues of the CDR3 end, and the germline J gene fills in the rest. V usage is TRBV20-1 and J usage is TRBJ1-5; possible D gene TRBD1, 5 bases. CDR3 length: 14 amino acids. V was shortened by 1 base and J by 9 bases, with 16 bases between the two germline ends. Per germline, CDR1 DFQATT and CDR2 SNEGSKA (reference sequence). The DNA read from the CDR3 is TGCAGTGCTAGAGTGGGCGCGGCGCAGGGGCCC. It encodes CSARVGAAQGP. From start to end, the CDR3 is CSARVGAAQGPQHF.

This clone is classed as medium-sized. Sequencing ends 3 residues short of the CDR3 end; the germline J gene provides the rest. This chain connects TRBV7-2 to TRBJ1-5; D is ambiguous. This CDR3 is built from 13 residues. Germline V gene data show CDR1 as SGHTA and CDR2 as FQGNSA. Trimming took off 3 bases at V and 1 base at J, with 4 bases between the two ends. The CDR3 bases that were read are TGTGCCAGCAGCTTCTACAGCAATCAGCCC. Residues: CASSFYSNQP. In full, the CDR3 is CASSFYSNQPQHF.

Comment on this clone: The read terminates 3 residues ahead of where the CDR3 ends, so the germline J gene completes it. The V and J genes are TRBV7-2 and TRBJ2-5; D is possibly TRBD1 (6 bases). V gave up 0 bases and J gave up 2 bases, with 10 bases separating them. The CDR3 sequence is 15 residues long. The germline V gene has CDR1 SGHTA and CDR2 FQGNSA. The CDR3 loop reads CASSLAAGVQETQYF. CDR3 DNA (partial): TGTGCCAGCAGCTTAGCGGCAGGGGTTCAAGAGACC.

As for this clone: The CDR3 end falls 3 residues outside the read, so it is completed with the germline J gene. The chain uses TRBV6-2 or TRBV6-3 and TRBJ1-2, with TRBD1 matching 7 bases. Looked up from germline, CDR1 is MNHEY and CDR2 is SVGEGT. The V and J ends lost 2 bases and 4 bases, in that order; junction bases with no gene match: 7. This CDR3 is 15 amino acids long. CDR3 DNA, as far as it was read: TGTGCCAGCAGTTACGAGCAGGGGGAGAGCTATGGC. This gives the protein CASSYEQGESYG. The entire CDR3 protein is CASSYEQGESYGYTF.

For this clone: The read comes to an end 3 residues before the CDR3 does, leaving the germline J gene to fill in the end. The chain employs TRBV5-1 and TRBJ2-7; D might be TRBD1 (7 bases). The V end lost 4 bases, the J end lost 6 bases, and 20 bases lay between the germline ends. From germline, CDR1 is SGHRS and CDR2 YFSETQ. There are 15 residues in the CDR3. The CDR3 here is CASSPGQITSSEQYF. Incomplete CDR3 DNA: TGCGCCAGCAGCCCGGGACAGATCACTAGCTCCGAG.

This clone was counted a few times. The read comes to an end 3 residues before the CDR3 does, leaving the germline J gene to fill in the end. The chain uses TRBV2 and TRBJ1-5; 9 bases are a match to TRBD1. Per germline, CDR1 SNHLY and CDR2 FYNNEI. V dropped 6 bases and J dropped 6; count of bases not matched to a gene: 12. The CDR3 sequence is 16 residues long. The sequenced part of the CDR3 DNA is TGTGCCAGCAGGAGAGACTGGACAGGGGTAAGTCAGCCC. It translates to CASRRDWTGVSQP. The whole CDR3 reads CASRRDWTGVSQPQHF.

This clone was counted many times. The read terminates 3 residues ahead of where the CDR3 ends, so the germline J gene completes it. The V call is TRBV28, the J call TRBJ2-7; 11 bases fit TRBD1. V dropped 6 bases and J dropped 6; count of bases not matched to a gene: 7. Germline V gene data show CDR1 as MDHEN and CDR2 as SYDVKM. CDR3 size: 14 residues. The CDR3 protein is CASRSGTGGGEQYF. The covered CDR3 bases are TGTGCCAGCAGATCCGGGACAGGGGGTGGCGAG.